Below, one TCR beta chain is given with its context. Relative to the germline gene, one junction end is altered; a read error may explain this. Different DNA sequences within this sample yield the same CDR3. The data belong to a study of technical replicates of blood from a few donors. Clones were read by immunoSEQ multiplex PCR, and TCRdb kept only the in-frame ones, dropping some. The table records tens of thousands of clones, roughly 92% of them present only once. This CDR3 is built from 13 residues. Germline V gives CDR1 MNHEY, CDR2 SVGAGI. The source of this sequence is a human donor in good health. The chain carries TRBV6-5 and TRBJ1-1, with 10 nucleotides matching TRBD1. The material sequenced was T cells isolated from PBMCs. CDR3 sequence reads: CASRPGQGRGAFF. The CDR3 DNA reads TGTGCTAGCAGGCCGGGACAGGGGCGCGGAGCTTTCTTT.